This record concerns one TCR beta chain sequence. Its recognized antigen is unknown. No base-level quality is on record; no much larger clone is a single base apart. The data derive from a study of beta chain features in type 1 diabetes (dated by TCRdb to about 2018). About the study as a whole: Mean age, gender distribution, total cell number and subset yield were not different between patients and healthy donors. A total of 85 million to 140 million sorted cells were examined across all samples, and a strong correlation was observed between cell number per subset and RNA yield. The study compared TCRB repertoires of sorted circulating CD4+ T cell subsets between recently diagnosed type 1 diabetes patients and matched healthy donors. Regulatory and stem cell-like memory subsets were obtained from only 8 patients and roughly 8 healthy donors, while naive and central memory subsets were obtained from all 28 donors. Findings and caveats that apply to the study as a whole: Naive, central memory and regulatory TCRB repertoires appeared to be more alike among patients than among healthy donors. HLA sub-analyses involved small numbers of individuals, so any influence of HLA type on TCRB rearrangement remained unresolved. PCR may preferentially amplify shorter templates, but because patient and control samples were amplified and corrected together, any resulting skew would affect both groups equally. Sequencing cDNA rather than genomic DNA could over-represent highly expressing activated cells, although activation and CD3 levels did not differ between groups. A moderate but significant shortening of TCRB CDR3 length was observed in type 1 diabetes patients in all four CD4+ subsets. Fewer insertions and more nucleotide deletions at VDJ recombination sites were observed in patients with type 1 diabetes, implying thymic rearrangement abnormalities.

The junction shows trimming of 3 bases on V and 0 bases on J, plus 7 bases between the germline ends. Measured from the cysteine to the phenylalanine, the CDR3 is 13 residues long. Just CDR3 DNA is preserved here, 39 bases in frame from base 1. The germline V gene gives CDR1 as SGHDT and CDR2 as YYEEEE. All of the isolated RNA was reverse transcribed with the High Capacity cDNA Reverse Transcription Kit, so expressed TCRB transcripts were sequenced. Deep immunoSEQ sequencing was applied to naive, central memory and regulatory T cell samples, giving an average of approximately 3.8 million total reads per sample. Sorted cells were lysed in RLT buffer, and RNA was extracted using DNase-treated RNeasy Micro or Mini kits according to cell number. To prevent cross-contamination, every cell subset was processed on its own, while patient and healthy donor samples were processed together. The immunoSEQ multiplex PCR was used to amplify TCRB sequences from cDNA, yielding 87-bp fragments that span the CDR3 region. Sequencing of the amplicons was performed on the Illumina HiSeq platform. The study's own analysis went as follows. PCR bias was computationally corrected using synthetic template baselines, reads within Hamming distance 2 were collapsed, and singletons that could not be merged were discarded. Reads were aligned against IMGT so that V, D and J genes, CDR3 length and insertions or deletions at six rearrangement sites could be assigned. Within each subset, clonotype counts were normalized to the number of sorted cells before true diversity and Gini coefficients were calculated with the tcR R package. The overlap coefficient, calculated on TCRB nucleotide sequences, was used to measure repertoire sharing. As a proxy for the pre-selection repertoire, out-of-frame TCRB sequences from naive cells were analyzed. Held by TCRdb, this immuneACCESS table contains in-frame sequences only and omits some clones. Under half of the omission traces to an unresolved V gene where checked; the cause of the rest is unknown. The V and J calls and clone size are taken from that table; D and trimming were inferred from the DNA. The sample table holds more than 300,000 clones, of which around 15% were seen once. The top ten clonotypes cover approximately 0.019% of the sample.

Each donor gave one peripheral blood draw, roughly 0.11 L on average, collected into heparinised tubes. A BD FACSAria II was used to sort naive, central memory, regulatory and stem cell-like memory CD4+ T cells with a panel that included CD45RO, CCR7, CD25, CD127, CD95 and CD27. Every sorted population had a purity above 95%. PBMCs were isolated immediately by Lymphoprep density gradient centrifugation and stained directly without culture. So that batch effects would be minimized, each experiment stained and sorted samples in pairs, pairing one healthy donor with one patient. Sequenced input: naive CD4+ T cells from blood. The cell subset or site label corresponds to: true naive CD4+ T cells. The rearranged segments are TRBV5-6 and TRBJ2-7; no D gene call is confident. The sequence derives from a woman in her late teens or twenties in good health. The nucleotide sequence is given as TGTGCCAGCAGCTCCCCTTCCTCCTACGAGCAGTACTTC. It translates as CASSSPSSYEQYF.